This T cell receptor beta chain was captured by sequencing in a study of CD8 T cells in ankylosing spondylitis. A note on this clonotype: The antigen is undetermined.

The CDR3 loop spans 15 amino acids. From germline, CDR1 is MGHDK and CDR2 SYGVNS. V lost 3 bases, J lost 5 bases, and 5 bases stayed unmatched. General study findings and limits: From matched ankylosing spondylitis synovial fluid, disease-linked clones were reportedly recovered at significantly enriched levels. A TCR beta motif of under ten highly homologous variants appeared characteristic of ankylosing spondylitis blood.

By quantitative 5'-RACE with molecular barcodes, the TCR beta libraries were made. One entry per CDR3 protein results from TCRdb running MiXCR on the 5' RACE reads. The table has 350,000 to 550,000 distinct CDR3 sequences, 25% to 30% seen once. This TCR came from a male donor with ankylosing spondylitis. Sequences were obtained from blood, either unsorted or a sorted T cell fraction (not recorded which). The chain recombines TRBV25-1 with TRBJ1-1; 11 bases align to TRBD1. The CDR3 DNA reads TGTGCCAGCAGTGATTTGGGACAGGGGGGAACTGAAGCTTTCTTT. Translating gives CASSDLGQGGTEAFF.